This passage covers 20 T cell receptor beta chains from one sample sequenced in a study of T cells in localized non-small cell lung cancer. TCRdb's table, derived via immunoSEQ multiplex PCR, lists solely in-frame clones and lacks some. The table shows about 5,600 clones, with 25% to 30% occurring only once. Sequenced material: lung tumor tissue, taken before any cancer treatment. The receptors were sampled from a female donor over 55 with stage I lung adenocarcinoma.

The chain combines TRBV1 with TRBJ2-2; TRBD2 is taken as the D call from the table, unchecked against the DNA. TRBV1 is given as a pseudogene. CDR3 length equals 17 residues. CDR3 sequence reads: CASSQDFAGANTGELFF. The CDR3 DNA reads TGCGCCAGCAGCCAAGATTTCGCGGGGGCGAACACCGGGGAGCTGTTTTTT.

The rearrangement uses TRBV29-1 and TRBJ2-5, with a weak D call TRBD2 (7 bases). Germline V gives CDR1 SQVTM, CDR2 ANQGSEA. The ends were cut back, 4 bases at V and 5 bases at J, with 17 bases in the middle. The CDR3 extends over 14 amino acids. Here the CDR3 reads CSVGYGGQMETQYF. As DNA, the CDR3 is TGCAGCGTTGGCTACGGGGGGCAGATGGAGACCCAGTACTTC.

This clone was counted only a few times. The rearrangement links TRBV6-8 to TRBJ2-6, with D perhaps matching TRBD2 (5 bases). Trimming cost V 4 bases and J 4 bases, with 17 bases left between them. The CDR3 loop spans 17 amino acids. Per germline, CDR1 MNHGY and CDR2 SAAAGT. The CDR3 DNA sequence: TGTGCCAGCAGTTCGCACCTAGGCGGGTCCGGGGCCAACGTCCTGACTTTC. It encodes CASSSHLGGSGANVLTF.

Judged by abundance, this clone is medium-sized. The genes are TRBV30 and TRBJ1-5; a weak D match, TRBD1 (6 bases). Trimming shortened V by 1 base and J by 4 bases, and 11 bases separated the two germline ends. The V gene's germline CDR1 is GTSNPN and CDR2 SVGIG (reference sequence). The CDR3 is 14 amino acids. The CDR3: CAWSARDKNQPQHF. The CDR3 nucleotides read TGTGCCTGGAGTGCACGGGACAAGAATCAGCCCCAGCATTTT.

This clone is labeled medium-sized. The V call is TRBV11-3, the J call TRBJ1-1; 7 positions agree with TRBD1. The CDR3 is 15 amino acids. V lost 5 bases, J lost 4 bases, and 10 bases stayed unmatched. In germline, CDR1 is SGHNT, CDR2 YENEEA. The CDR3 region has the DNA TGTGCCAGCAGCGTTGACAGGGTTCGACGCACTGAAGCTTTCTTT. Its protein product is CASSVDRVRRTEAFF.

Notes on this clone: Relative to the germline gene, one junction end is altered; a read error may explain this. The rearrangement joins TRBV10-2 to TRBJ2-7, with TRBD1 as a possible D gene (6 bases). In germline, CDR1 is WSHSY, CDR2 SAAADI. The CDR3 extends over 16 amino acids. The CDR3 DNA is TGCGCCATCAGTGAACGGGCGGGCCAGGGGACCAACGAGCAGTACTTC. Translation: CAISERAGQGTNEQYF.

This clone was counted only a few times. The V and J genes are TRBV28 and TRBJ2-5; perhaps TRBD1 as D (6 bases). CDR3 length equals 13 residues. Per germline, CDR1 MDHEN and CDR2 SYDVKM. The ends were cut back, 4 bases at V and 5 bases at J, with 11 bases in the middle. This CDR3 is CASSSGQLETQYF. The CDR3 coding sequence is TGTGCCAGCAGTTCTGGACAGCTGGAGACCCAGTACTTC.

The V call is TRBV6-8, the J call TRBJ1-1; D gene uncertain. Germline V gene data show CDR1 as MNHGY and CDR2 as SAAAGT. The CDR3 is made up of 14 amino acids. V lost 0 bases and J 1 base, leaving 6 bases between the germline ends. CDR3 sequence (DNA): TGTGCCAGCAGTTACTCCGGCGGGAACACTGAAGCTTTCTTT. It specifies CASSYSGGNTEAFF.

The chain has TRBV29-1 and TRBJ2-6; 11 bases map to TRBD1. The V segment lost 4 bases and the J segment 4 bases; nucleotides outside the gene matches: 6. Germline CDR1 is SQVTM and CDR2 is ANQGSEA. This CDR3 has 16 residues. The CDR3 nucleotides are TGCAGCGTTGGCGGGACAGGGGGAACCGGGGCCAACGTCCTGACTTTC. Its protein product is CSVGGTGGTGANVLTF.

The sample holds one count of this clone. The chain is built from TRBV29-1 and TRBJ1-2; weak D call: TRBD1 (6 bases). Germline CDR1 is SQVTM and CDR2 is ANQGSEA. Trimming stripped 0 bases from V and 3 bases from J, with 23 bases between. There are 18 residues in the CDR3. CDR3 nucleotides: TGCAGCGTTGAAGAGACAACCAGGGGCCCTTTTTATGACTATGGCTACACCTTC. It yields the protein CSVEETTRGPFYDYGYTF.

This clone showed up just a few times. The V call is TRBV11-3, the J call TRBJ1-2; TRBD1 aligns across 11 bases. This CDR3 comprises 16 residues. CDR1 SGHNT and CDR2 YENEEA come from the germline V gene. Trimming took 4 bases from V and 7 from J; bases not matched to a gene: 11. The DNA for the CDR3 is TGTGCCAGCAGCTCCCGCCCGGGACAGGGGGGAGGTGGCTACACCTTC. This encodes CASSSRPGQGGGGYTF.

The chain combines TRBV28 with TRBJ2-1; 8 nucleotides match TRBD1. The CDR3 has 15 amino acids. CDR1 MDHEN and CDR2 SYDVKM come from the germline V gene. J lost 6 bases, V lost 6 bases, and 10 bases had no gene match. The CDR3 region has the DNA TGTGCCAGCAGCCGCCGGACAGGGTTTGGCAATGAGCAGTTCTTC. It specifies CASSRRTGFGNEQFF.

This clone has a handful of counts. The chain employs TRBV7-2 and TRBJ1-1; a weak D match, TRBD1 (6 bases). This CDR3 comprises 13 residues. Germline values: CDR1 SGHTA, CDR2 FQGNSA. Deletions cut 8 bases from V and 2 bases from J, with 12 bases between. The CDR3 sequence: CASRVRGNTEAFF. CDR3 sequence (DNA): TGTGCCAGCCGAGTCAGGGGCAACACTGAAGCTTTCTTT.

With respect to this clone: Germline is not matched at one junction end, which may reflect a read error. CDR3 loop: CAISPDRADTIYF. Here the CDR3 DNA reads TGTGCCATCAGTCCTGACAGGGCGGACACCATATATTTT. The J gene is TRBJ1-3, the V gene TRBV6-8; TRBD1 matches at 7 bases. This CDR3 has 13 residues. Germline V gene sequence: CDR1 MNHGY, CDR2 SAAAGT.

On this clone itself: A read error may account for a junction end that differs from germline. This chain links TRBV11-3 with TRBJ2-1; 11 bases line up with TRBD2. CDR3 size: 14 residues. Germline V gives CDR1 SGHNT, CDR2 YENEEA. The CDR3 loop is CASSSLAGGPAGVF. CDR3 nucleotides: TGTGCCAGCAGCTCTCTAGCGGGGGGCCCTGCGGGGGTCTTC.

This clone is categorized as medium-sized. The chain joins TRBV28 to TRBJ2-2; 12 nucleotides align to TRBD2. The CDR3 covers 17 residues. Germline trimming cut 5 bases from V and 6 bases from J; bases unmatched to any gene: 10. Germline CDR1 reads MDHEN; CDR2 reads SYDVKM. DNA for the CDR3: TGTGCCAGCAGTCCCTGGAGTCTAGCGGGAGGGCCCGGGGAGCTGTTTTTT. This sequence encodes CASSPWSLAGGPGELFF.

This clone has only a few counts. The genes are TRBV9 and TRBJ1-4, with D unresolved. V lost 0 bases and J 5 bases, leaving 17 bases between the germline ends. CDR3 length: 17 amino acids. Germline CDR1 SGDLS, CDR2 YYNGEE. The CDR3 sequence: CASSVDPEGKGNEKLFF. The CDR3 DNA reads TGTGCCAGCAGCGTAGATCCAGAGGGTAAAGGAAATGAAAAACTGTTTTTT.

The V gene is TRBV6-8, the J gene TRBJ2-2; 9 bases are a match to TRBD2. This CDR3 spans 18 amino acids. CDR1 and CDR2 from the germline V gene are MNHGY and SAAAGT. Unmatched junction bases numbered 8, after V lost 2 bases and J lost 1 base. The CDR3 reads CASSYTLGLAENTGELFF. The CDR3, as DNA: TGTGCCAGCAGTTACACGCTGGGACTAGCAGAGAACACCGGGGAGCTGTTTTTT.

The chain links TRBV28 to TRBJ2-3; 10 bases align to TRBD1. The V gene's germline CDR1 is MDHEN and CDR2 SYDVKM. V shed 5 bases, J shed 2 bases, and the junction held 13 bases outside the gene matches. CDR3 size: 18 residues. CDR3 coding DNA: TGTGCCAGCAGTCCTCTCACATGGGACAGGGGCCACACAGATACGCAGTATTTT. As protein: CASSPLTWDRGHTDTQYF.

The chain is built from TRBV28 and TRBJ1-1, with TRBD1 identical over 8 bases. With 5 bases clipped from V and 4 bases from J, the junction kept 6 bases outside the gene matches. This CDR3 comprises 14 residues. Germline V CDR1 and CDR2: MDHEN, SYDVKM. The CDR3 protein is CASSPGGAGTEAFF. Written as DNA, the CDR3 is TGTGCCAGCAGTCCAGGGGGCGCAGGCACTGAAGCTTTCTTT.